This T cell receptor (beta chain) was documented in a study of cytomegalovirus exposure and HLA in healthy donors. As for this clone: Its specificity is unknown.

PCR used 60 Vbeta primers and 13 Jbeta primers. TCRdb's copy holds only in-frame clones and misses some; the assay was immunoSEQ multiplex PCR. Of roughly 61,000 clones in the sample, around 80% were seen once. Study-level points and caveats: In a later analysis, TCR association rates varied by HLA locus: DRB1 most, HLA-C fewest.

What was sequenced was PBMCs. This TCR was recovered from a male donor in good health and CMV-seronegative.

CDR3 coding DNA: TGTGCCAGCAGCGCCACTAGCGGCTCCGGGGAGCTGTTTTTT. This encodes CASSATSGSGELFF. The chain carries TRBV7-2 and TRBJ2-2; TRBD2 matches at 8 bases. The V and J ends lost 5 bases and 6 bases, in that order; junction bases with no gene match: 5. Looked up from germline, CDR1 is SGHTA and CDR2 is FQGNSA. The CDR3 totals 14 residues. The variable domain in full, completed from reference TRBV7-2 and TRBJ2-2, reads GAGVSQSPSNKVTEKGKDVELRCDPISGHTALYWYRQSLGQGLEFLIYFQGNSAPDKSGLPSDRFSAERTGGSVSTLTIQRTQQEDSAVYLCASSATSGSGELFFGEGSRLTVL.